Listed below are T cell receptor beta chains from one sample, sequenced in a study of PD-1 blockade in classical Hodgkin lymphoma. TCRdb's copy holds only in-frame clones and misses some; the assay was immunoSEQ multiplex PCR. The table records under 3,000 clones, about 54% of them present only once. The sequenced sample was peripheral blood mononuclear cells (PBMCs), obtained at baseline. These receptors all come from a human donor with classical Hodgkin lymphoma. Each CDR3 is given with its conserved first and last residue. The D gene is left open where the match is weak. Rows give clone size only sometimes, using once, few, many, or a class for an expanded clone.

j_call	v_call	clone_size	d_call	cdr3_aa	cdr3_nt
TRBJ2-7	TRBV5-4	.	TRBD1	CASSLAGGAEQYF	TGTGCCAGCAGCTTGGCAGGGGGCGCCGAGCAGTACTTC
TRBJ2-1	TRBV12-5	.	.	CASGLTPEEQFF	TGTGCTAGTGGTTTGACACCGGAGGAGCAGTTCTTC
TRBJ1-6	TRBV7-9	.	.	CASSSLSDRGVWALHF	TGTGCCAGCAGCTCCCTGTCGGACAGAGGAGTTTGGGCCCTCCACTTT
TRBJ2-7	TRBV6-6	.	TRBD2	CASSPGLASTTRDF	TGTGCCAGCAGTCCTGGACTAGCGAGTACTACGAGGGACTTC
TRBJ1-4	TRBV30	.	TRBD1	CAWRGDRAVEKLFF	TGTGCCTGGAGGGGGGACAGGGCAGTTGAAAAACTGTTTTTT
TRBJ1-1	TRBV19	.	.	CASSGQLGTEAFF	TGTGCCAGCAGTGGACAGCTAGGCACTGAAGCTTTCTTT
TRBJ1-2	TRBV7-9	.	.	CASSLADGAGYGYTF	TGTGCCAGCAGCTTAGCGGACGGAGCCGGCTATGGCTACACCTTC
TRBJ1-1	TRBV30	medium-sized	.	CAWTLSGEAFF	TGTGCCTGGACTCTGTCGGGGGAAGCTTTCTTT
TRBJ2-7	TRBV12-2	.	.	CASRFSSGGPKSKSYEQYF	TGTGCAAGTCGCTTCTCTAGCGGGGGGCCGAAGTCGAAATCGTACGAGCAGTACTTC
TRBJ2-7	TRBV7-8	.	.	CASSLGSGSSYEQYF	TGTGCCAGCAGCTTAGGGTCCGGCTCCTCCTACGAGCAGTACTTC
TRBJ2-2	TRBV5-1	.	.	CASSTDTGGELFF	TGCGCCAGCAGCACAGACACAGGCGGGGAGCTGTTTTTT
TRBJ1-2	TRBV6-1	.	.	CASSESQSYGYTF	TGTGCCAGCAGTGAATCGCAGTCCTATGGCTACACCTTC
TRBJ2-3	TRBV19	.	TRBD2	CASSIAAFAGAGTDTQYF	TGTGCCAGTAGTATAGCCGCCTTTGCGGGAGCGGGCACAGATACGCAGTATTTT
TRBJ2-6	TRBV12-2	.	.	CASRRQSTTQSRANVLTF	TGTGCAAGTCGCCGCCAATCGACCACACAAAGTCGGGCCAACGTCCTGACTTTC
TRBJ1-6	TRBV7-8	.	TRBD1	CASTRDNRGGSPLHF	TGTGCCAGCACGAGGGATAACAGGGGAGGATCACCCCTCCACTTT
TRBJ2-3	TRBV13	.	.	CASSLVDTQYF	TGTGCCAGCAGCTTAGTGGATACGCAGTATTTT
TRBJ1-5	TRBV6-9	.	.	CASGVHNQPQHF	TGTGCCAGCGGAGTCCACAATCAGCCCCAGCATTTT
TRBJ1-1	TRBV7-3	once	.	CASSSRDTAEAFF	TGTGCCAGCAGCTCCCGGGACACTGCTGAAGCTTTCTTT
TRBJ2-7	TRBV7-2	.	TRBD2	CASSVGGNSVEQYF	TGTGCCAGCAGCGTCGGGGGGAACTCGGTCGAGCAGTACTTC
TRBJ2-5	TRBV7-8	.	TRBD1	CASSLGQGKQETQYF	TGTGCCAGCAGCCTCGGACAGGGGAAACAAGAGACCCAGTACTTC
TRBJ2-1	TRBV28	.	TRBD2	CASSSPMSGGRGNEQFF	TGTGCCAGCAGTTCCCCGATGAGCGGGGGACGTGGCAATGAGCAGTTCTTC
TRBJ2-3	TRBV11-2	.	TRBD2	CASSYSGGAIDTQYF	TGTGCCAGCAGCTATAGCGGGGGGGCAATAGATACGCAGTATTTT
TRBJ2-5	TRBV28	.	.	CASSPPRGTQYF	TGTGCCAGCAGCCCACCTCGGGGGACCCAGTACTTC
TRBJ1-1	TRBV13	.	.	CASSLQGIKNTEAFF	TGTGCCAGCAGCTTACAGGGAATAAAGAACACTGAAGCTTTCTTT
TRBJ2-2	TRBV9	.	TRBD1	CASSGAGDRGTGELFF	TGTGCCAGCAGCGGAGCGGGGGACAGGGGGACCGGGGAGCTGTTTTTT
TRBJ2-3	TRBV5-5	.	.	CASSSGSTSTDTQYF	TGTGCCAGCAGCTCCGGGAGTACTAGCACAGATACGCAGTATTTT
TRBJ1-4	TRBV7-2	.	.	CASSKGADSEKLFF	TGTGCCAGCAGCAAAGGGGCCGATAGCGAAAAACTGTTTTTT
TRBJ2-1	TRBV7-3	large	TRBD1	CASSLGAGGMNEQFF	TGTGCCAGCAGCTTAGGGGCAGGGGGCATGAATGAGCAGTTCTTC
TRBJ2-3	TRBV2	.	.	CASSLQMGGTDTQYF	TGTGCCAGCAGTCTCCAAATGGGGGGCACAGATACGCAGTATTTT
TRBJ2-1	TRBV7-9	.	TRBD2	CASSRGGATYNEQFF	TGTGCCAGCAGCCGCGGGGGGGCAACCTACAATGAGCAGTTCTTC
TRBJ1-2	TRBV6-5	.	.	CASSLTTYYGYTF	TGTGCCAGCAGCTTGACAACTTACTATGGCTACACCTTC
TRBJ2-1	TRBV2	.	.	CASSEGGLSYNEQFF	TGTGCCAGCAGTGAAGGGGGGTTATCCTACAATGAGCAGTTCTTC
TRBJ1-2	TRBV6-1	few	TRBD1	CASSSKRTGAIF	TGTGCCAGCAGTTCGAAAAGGACAGGGGCAATCTTC
TRBJ1-3	TRBV7-7	.	.	CASSLAGGDTIYF	TGTGCTAGCAGCTTAGCGGGTGGGGACACCATATATTTT
TRBJ1-2	TRBV5-1	.	.	CASSSTGQKGGYGYTF	TGCGCCAGCAGCTCCACAGGACAAAAAGGGGGCTATGGCTACACCTTC
TRBJ2-5	TRBV6-6	.	.	CASSSKMLTQYF	TGTGCCAGCAGTTCCAAAATGTTGACCCAGTACTTC
TRBJ1-2	TRBV29-1	.	.	CSVRAPANYGYTF	TGCAGCGTGAGGGCCCCGGCTAACTATGGCTACACCTTC
TRBJ2-1	TRBV11-1	few	.	CASSLGWSSSYNEQFF	TGTGCCAGCAGCTTGGGTTGGTCGAGCTCCTACAATGAGCAGTTCTTC
TRBJ1-2	TRBV28	.	.	CASSLIDSRSLIYGYTF	TGTGCCAGCAGTTTAATAGACAGTCGATCGCTAATCTATGGCTACACCTTC
TRBJ1-4	TRBV7-3	.	TRBD1	CASSPGTVQGKLFF	TGTGCCAGCAGCCCGGGGACAGTTCAAGGAAAACTGTTTTTT
TRBJ2-5	TRBV19	.	.	CASSITGSQETQYF	TGTGCCAGTAGTATTACAGGGTCCCAAGAGACCCAGTACTTC
TRBJ1-2	TRBV6-5	few	.	CASSRGDYGYTF	TGTGCCAGCAGTCGGGGGGACTATGGCTACACCTTC
TRBJ2-5	TRBV9	.	.	CASSVYGGDETQYF	TGTGCCAGCAGCGTATACGGGGGAGATGAGACCCAGTACTTC
TRBJ1-4	TRBV27	large	.	CASSLRSYNEKLFF	TGTGCCAGCAGTTTAAGGAGCTATAATGAAAAACTGTTTTTT
TRBJ2-5	TRBV9	few	TRBD2	CASSDYSGGAETQYF	TGTGCCAGCAGCGACTATAGCGGGGGGGCTGAGACCCAGTACTTC
TRBJ2-3	TRBV2	.	TRBD1	CASSAGGEAFTDTQYF	TGTGCCAGCAGCGCAGGGGGTGAGGCCTTCACAGATACGCAATATTTT
TRBJ1-4	TRBV4-3	large	.	CASSQDSQLATNEKLFF	TGCGCCAGCAGCCAAGATTCACAGCTGGCAACTAATGAAAAACTGTTTTTT
TRBJ2-1	TRBV19	large	TRBD2	CASSKTSGDYNEQFF	TGTGCCAGTAGTAAGACTAGCGGGGACTACAATGAGCAGTTCTTC
TRBJ2-1	TRBV15	.	.	CATSRSLGESNEQFF	TGTGCCACCAGCAGATCCCTCGGGGAATCCAATGAGCAGTTCTTC
TRBJ1-2	TRBV7-2	.	TRBD1	CASSYPGQENYGYTF	TGTGCCAGCAGCTACCCGGGACAGGAGAACTATGGCTACACCTTC
TRBJ2-1	TRBV30	.	TRBD2	CAWRRRAGASYNEQFF	TGTGCCTGGAGGAGGCGAGCGGGGGCCTCCTACAATGAGCAGTTCTTC
TRBJ1-1	TRBV29-1	.	.	CSVGRLRDTEAFF	TGCAGCGTAGGGAGGTTACGGGACACTGAAGCTTTCTTT
TRBJ1-2	TRBV19	.	TRBD1	CASSILQGRVYGYTF	TGTGCCAGTAGTATATTACAGGGGCGCGTCTATGGCTACACCTTC
TRBJ1-5	TRBV2	.	TRBD1	CASRPGQGNQPQHF	TGTGCCAGCAGACCCGGACAGGGCAATCAGCCCCAGCATTTT